The 2 T cell receptor beta chains listed next were all sequenced from one sample in a study of T cells after yellow fever vaccination. TCRdb re-derived calls from the 5' RACE reads in MiXCR, one entry per CDR3 protein. The table records about 500,000 distinct CDR3 sequences, about a sixth of them present only once. The material sequenced was PBMCs, taken 5 to 6 days after the first yellow fever vaccination. The receptor set was obtained from a man aged 18 to 29 who received the YFV17D yellow fever vaccine.

This clonotype came up a few times. The chain carries TRBV3-1 and TRBJ1-1; 7 bases are a match to TRBD1. V trimming: 5 bases; J trimming: 8 bases; junction bases outside the gene matches: 8. The length of the CDR3 is 13 residues. CDR1 and CDR2 (germline): LGHDT, YNNKEL (reference sequence). The CDR3 protein is CASSVLGTVEAFF. The CDR3 DNA reads as TGTGCCAGCAGCGTCCTCGGGACAGTCGAAGCTTTCTTT.

This clonotype was observed a handful of times. The rearrangement links TRBV5-4 to TRBJ2-3; 9 positions agree with TRBD1. From germline, CDR1 is SGHNT and CDR2 YYREEE (reference sequence). V gave up 4 bases and J gave up 1 base; unmatched junction bases: 4. The CDR3 loop spans 15 amino acids. The CDR3: CASSKQGAGTDTQYF. The CDR3, as DNA: TGTGCCAGCAGCAAACAGGGGGCCGGCACAGATACGCAGTATTTT.